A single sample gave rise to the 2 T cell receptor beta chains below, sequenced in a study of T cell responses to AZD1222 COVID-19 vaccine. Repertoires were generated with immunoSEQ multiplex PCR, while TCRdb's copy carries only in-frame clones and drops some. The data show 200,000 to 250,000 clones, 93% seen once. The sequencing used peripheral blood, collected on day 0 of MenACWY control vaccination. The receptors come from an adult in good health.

The CDR3 here is CAISDPTRTTTYNEQFF. The CDR3 nucleotides read TGTGCCATCAGTGATCCGACCCGGACTACCACTTACAATGAGCAGTTCTTC. The chain uses TRBV10-3 and TRBJ2-1, with D perhaps TRBD2 (6 bases). Deletions cut 3 bases from V and 4 bases from J, with 19 bases between. Per germline, CDR1 ENHRY and CDR2 SYGVKD. The length of the CDR3 is 17 residues.

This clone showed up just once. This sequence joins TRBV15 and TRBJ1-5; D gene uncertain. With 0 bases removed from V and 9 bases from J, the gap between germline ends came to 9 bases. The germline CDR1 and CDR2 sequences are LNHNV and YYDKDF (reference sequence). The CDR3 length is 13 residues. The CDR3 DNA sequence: TGTGCCACCAGCAGAGATAAGTTGGGGCCCCAGCATTTT. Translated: CATSRDKLGPQHF.